These T cell receptor beta chains were read from a single sample in a study of shared clonotypes between healthy human individuals. Assay: immunoSEQ multiplex PCR; the TCRdb copy retains only in-frame clones and omits some. The profile shows approximately 590,000 clones, over 95% of them singletons. Sequencing was done on a sample of naive CD8+ T cells sorted from blood. Every receptor here comes from a woman in her twenties or thirties in good health. Each CDR3 is given with its conserved first and last residue. A D gene is named only where the DNA matches it firmly. The size field is filled for only some rows; it gives once, few, many or a size class.

cdr3_aa cdr3_nt v_call d_call clone_size j_call
CASSLGRVGTGELFF TGTGCCAGCAGTTTAGGGAGGGTTGGGACCGGGGAGCTGTTTTTT TRBV27 TRBD2 . TRBJ2-2
CASNRVPEKLFF TGTGCCAGCAACAGGGTCCCAGAAAAACTGTTTTTT TRBV5-6 . once TRBJ1-4
CASSLVASYEQYF TGTGCCAGCAGCTTGGTTGCCTCCTACGAGCAGTACTTC TRBV5-6 . . TRBJ2-7
CASSVGRGRFYEQYF TGTGCCAGCAGCGTAGGTCGGGGTAGGTTCTACGAGCAGTACTTC TRBV9 . . TRBJ2-7
CASRQRGLGYTF TGTGCCAGCAGGCAAAGGGGATTGGGCTACACCTTC TRBV27 . . TRBJ1-2
CASSPMTVGNEKLFF TGTGCCAGCAGCCCAATGACAGTAGGAAATGAAAAACTGTTTTTT TRBV4-2 . . TRBJ1-4
CASGPGQGNKNIQYF TGTGCCAGCGGACCGGGACAGGGGAACAAAAACATTCAGTACTTC TRBV7-9 TRBD1 . TRBJ2-4
CASSYSSNQPQHF TGTGCCAGCAGTTACTCTAGCAATCAGCCCCAGCATTTT TRBV28 . few TRBJ1-5
CASSGTSNEQFF TGTGCCAGCAGTGGGACTAGCAATGAGCAGTTCTTC TRBV6-4 TRBD2 . TRBJ2-1
CASSPTGAGNTIYF TGTGCCAGTAGCCCTACAGGGGCTGGAAACACCATATATTTT TRBV19 TRBD1 . TRBJ1-3
CASRVGGYSNQPQHF TGTGCCAGCAGAGTCGGGGGTTATAGCAATCAGCCCCAGCATTTT TRBV2 . . TRBJ1-5
CASSHGGGPEQFF TGTGCCAGCAGCCATGGAGGGGGGCCTGAGCAGTTCTTC TRBV5-4 . . TRBJ2-1
CAGIRDPAGGSVSYNEQFF TGTGCCGGCATCCGGGACCCAGCGGGAGGGTCGGTATCCTACAATGAGCAGTTCTTC TRBV2 TRBD2 . TRBJ2-1
CASSGLGQGYEQYF TGTGCCAGCAGTGGGTTGGGACAGGGCTACGAGCAGTACTTC TRBV6-1 TRBD1 . TRBJ2-7
CASSPLLGLGQFF TGTGCCAGCAGTCCACTACTGGGGCTTGGGCAGTTCTTC TRBV27 . . TRBJ2-1
CASSPTRTNEQFF TGTGCCAGCAGCCCTACTAGGACGAATGAGCAGTTCTTC TRBV27 . once TRBJ2-1
CASSSPTEKSYEQYF TGTGCCAGCAGTTCACCCACAGAAAAATCCTACGAGCAGTACTTC TRBV28 . . TRBJ2-7
CAWTGTASNQPQHF TGTGCCTGGACTGGGACTGCCAGCAATCAGCCCCAGCATTTT TRBV30 . few TRBJ1-5
CASSLLADGRAGELFF TGTGCCAGCAGCCTTCTGGCGGACGGGAGGGCCGGGGAGCTGTTTTTT TRBV7-6 TRBD2 . TRBJ2-2
CSVAPGTIGEQYF TGCAGCGTTGCCCCAGGGACTATCGGGGAGCAGTACTTC TRBV29-1 TRBD2 . TRBJ2-7
CATSSLSEKLFF TGTGCCACCAGCAGCCTGTCTGAAAAACTGTTTTTT TRBV15 . . TRBJ1-4
CASGQVGTYEQYF TGCGCCAGCGGTCAGGTGGGGACCTACGAGCAGTACTTC TRBV10-2 . . TRBJ2-7
CASSLAVGDEQYF TGTGCCAGCAGCTTAGCGGTAGGGGACGAGCAGTACTTC TRBV7-9 . once TRBJ2-7
CASSFGQGGYEQYF TGTGCCAGCAGTTTTGGTCAGGGAGGCTACGAGCAGTACTTC TRBV27 . . TRBJ2-7
CASSLNRVKQPQHF TGTGCCAGCAGTCTTAACAGGGTAAAGCAGCCCCAGCATTTT TRBV28 . . TRBJ1-5
CASSLLQRPGHKNYGYTF TGTGCCAGCAGTTTATTACAGCGGCCGGGACACAAAAACTATGGCTACACCTTC TRBV28 . . TRBJ1-2
CASTFLNAFNEQFF TGTGCCAGCACTTTTTTGAATGCCTTCAATGAGCAGTTCTTC TRBV6-5 . . TRBJ2-1
CASSFRLATSGELFF TGTGCCAGCAGCTTCCGACTAGCGACCTCCGGGGAGCTGTTTTTT TRBV7-7 TRBD2 . TRBJ2-2
CASSDESDYGYTF TGTGCCAGCAGTGATGAGTCCGACTATGGCTACACCTTC TRBV6-1 . once TRBJ1-2
CASSLAVNTEAFF TGTGCCAGCAGTTTAGCGGTGAACACTGAAGCTTTCTTT TRBV28 . once TRBJ1-1
CASSLAGGSEFFYEQYF TGTGCCAGCAGCTTAGCTGGTGGGAGCGAATTTTTCTACGAGCAGTACTTC TRBV7-8 . . TRBJ2-7
CASGLDLPSTDTQYF TGTGCCTCGGGACTAGACCTTCCTAGCACAGATACGCAGTATTTT TRBV28 TRBD2 . TRBJ2-3
CATSTTVGWDTEAFF TGTGCCACCAGCACCACAGTGGGGTGGGACACTGAAGCTTTCTTT TRBV15 . . TRBJ1-1
CASTDRAYNEKLFF TGCGCCAGTACGGACAGAGCGTATAATGAAAAACTGTTTTTT TRBV10-1 . few TRBJ1-4
CASSSSTGREQFF TGTGCCAGCAGCTCTTCGACAGGGAGGGAGCAGTTCTTC TRBV5-4 . . TRBJ2-1
CASRSGWGRDGYTF TGTGCCAGCAGATCTGGCTGGGGACGCGACGGCTACACCTTC TRBV5-6 . . TRBJ1-2
CASSLAAQETQYF TGTGCCAGCAGCTTGGCGGCCCAAGAGACCCAGTACTTC TRBV5-4 . few TRBJ2-5
CASSPGLLAGTNEQFF TGTGCCAGCAGCCCGGGGTTGCTAGCGGGAACCAATGAGCAGTTCTTC TRBV5-4 TRBD2 . TRBJ2-1
CASIPGLAGYNEQFF TGTGCCAGCATCCCGGGACTAGCGGGATATAATGAGCAGTTCTTC TRBV5-6 TRBD2 . TRBJ2-1
CASRSPGQGRSEAFF TGTGCCAGCAGAAGTCCGGGACAGGGAAGGTCTGAAGCTTTCTTT TRBV28 TRBD1 . TRBJ1-1
CASSVGSGNQPQHF TGTGCCAGCAGCGTAGGAAGCGGCAATCAGCCCCAGCATTTT TRBV9 . . TRBJ1-5
CASSFFSEQYF TGTGCCAGCAGTTTTTTCAGCGAGCAGTACTTC TRBV28 . once TRBJ2-7
CASSPGLAALTPSTDTQYF TGCGCCAGCAGCCCAGGACTAGCGGCCCTAACTCCTAGCACAGATACGCAGTATTTT TRBV5-1 TRBD2 . TRBJ2-3
CASLDRSSYNEQFF TGTGCCAGCTTGGACAGGAGCTCCTACAATGAGCAGTTCTTC TRBV2 TRBD1 . TRBJ2-1
CASSRMGLSNTGELFF TGCGCCAGCAGTCGTATGGGCCTTTCGAACACCGGGGAGCTGTTTTTT TRBV10-1 . . TRBJ2-2
CSVEVEAGNIQYF TGCAGCGTTGAGGTGGAGGCAGGAAACATTCAGTACTTC TRBV29-1 . . TRBJ2-4